Each of the 29 T cell receptor beta chains below was sequenced from the same sample in a study of T cell responses to AZD1222 COVID-19 vaccine. Measured with immunoSEQ multiplex PCR; TCRdb has only the in-frame clones, and not every one. In the table there are around 200,000 clones, roughly 93% of which are singletons. This material consisted of peripheral blood, taken on day 0 of AZD1222 vaccination. These receptors were taken from an adult in good health.

The chain joins TRBV29-1 to TRBJ1-4, with D perhaps matching TRBD1 (6 bases). V was shortened by 8 bases and J by 4 bases, with 17 bases between the two germline ends. Looked up from germline, CDR1 is SQVTM and CDR2 is ANQGSEA. The length of the CDR3 is 14 residues. The CDR3 spells CSPKLGGLNEKLFF. The CDR3 DNA follows: TGCAGCCCTAAATTAGGGGGTCTTAATGAAAAACTGTTTTTT.

J is TRBJ2-1 and V is TRBV7-3, with 11 nucleotides matching TRBD2. Trimming took 6 bases from V and 3 from J; bases not matched to a gene: 13. The CDR3 covers 18 residues. CDR1 is SGHTA and CDR2 is FQGTGA in the germline V gene. In DNA form, the CDR3 reads TGTGCCAGCAGAAGAAACCCACTAGCGGGAGTAGGCTACAATGAGCAGTTCTTC. It codes for CASRRNPLAGVGYNEQFF.

The genes are TRBV19 and TRBJ2-3; D is ambiguous. The CDR3 is 14 residues long. Germline-derived CDR1 and CDR2 are LNHDA and SQIVND (reference sequence). Trimming took off 2 bases at V and 0 bases at J, with 6 bases between the two ends. DNA for the CDR3: TGTGCCAGTAGTATACTGATAAGCACAGATACGCAGTATTTT. Its protein is CASSILISTDTQYF.

The rearrangement joins TRBV18 to TRBJ2-5, with TRBD2 matching 10 bases. The CDR3 extends over 16 amino acids. Germline CDR1 reads KGHSH; CDR2 reads LQKENI. J gave up 1 base and V 4 bases, and 6 bases lay outside the gene matches. The CDR3 region has the DNA TGTGCCAGCTCACGAGAGGGACTAGCGATCCAAGAGACCCAGTACTTC. Translation gives CASSREGLAIQETQYF.

The CDR3 DNA sequence: TGCGCCAGCAGCTTGGCGGCGGGACAGGGCTTAGAGCAGTTCTTC. It codes for CASSLAAGQGLEQFF. The chain has TRBV5-1 and TRBJ2-1, with TRBD1 matching 9 bases. Germline V CDR1 and CDR2: SGHRS, YFSETQ. The CDR3 length is 15 residues. With 0 bases clipped from V and 10 bases from J, the junction kept 8 bases outside the gene matches.

V gene TRBV9 combines with J gene TRBJ2-2; 9 bases map to TRBD2. V gave up 4 bases and J gave up 6 bases; unmatched junction bases: 13. Germline V gives CDR1 SGDLS, CDR2 YYNGEE. The CDR3 loop spans 17 amino acids. The CDR3 reads CASSPRQGREGPGELFF. In DNA form, the CDR3 reads TGTGCCAGCAGCCCCCGCCAGGGGCGGGAGGGCCCCGGGGAGCTGTTTTTT.

V and J are TRBV1 and TRBJ2-1; TRBD2, the table's D call, lacks a check against the DNA. TRBV1 constitutes a pseudogene. The CDR3 totals 20 residues. CDR3 nucleotides: TGCACCAGCAGCCAATGGACTAGACCTTTTCCCGACAGGCCCTACAATGAGCAGTTCTTC. Amino acid sequence: CTSSQWTRPFPDRPYNEQFF.

The chain recombines TRBV27 with TRBJ2-3; 9 positions agree with TRBD1. This CDR3 has 16 amino acids. The V segment lost 3 bases and the J segment 2 bases; nucleotides outside the gene matches: 6. Germline V gene data show CDR1 as MNHEY and CDR2 as SMNVEV (reference sequence). The CDR3 DNA is TGTGCCAGCAGTTTTCGGGACAGGGCGACCACAGATACGCAGTATTTT. Translation gives CASSFRDRATTDTQYF.

This clone was seen a handful of times. The J gene is TRBJ1-1, the V gene TRBV2, with D uncertain. The CDR3 length is 12 residues. Trimming took off 4 bases at V and 9 bases at J, with 12 bases between the two ends. Germline V gene sequence: CDR1 SNHLY, CDR2 FYNNEI. The CDR3 spells CASSVWPNQAFF. CDR3 sequence (DNA): TGTGCCAGCAGTGTCTGGCCAAACCAAGCTTTCTTT. Complete variable domain (other parts from reference TRBV2 and TRBJ1-1): EPEVTQTPSHQVTQMGQEVILRCVPISNHLYFYWYRQILGQKVEFLVSFYNNEISEKSEIFDDQFSVERPDGSNFTLKIRSTKLEDSAMYFCASSVWPNQAFFGQGTRLTVV.

The chain joins TRBV9 to TRBJ2-4; 11 bases line up with TRBD2. V was clipped by 0 bases and J by 0 bases; unmatched bases: 11. Germline V gives CDR1 SGDLS, CDR2 YYNGEE. CDR3 length: 20 amino acids. CDR3 in amino acids: CASSVGSPASGRSAKNIQYF. The CDR3 DNA sequence: TGTGCCAGCAGCGTAGGATCCCCGGCTAGCGGGAGGTCAGCCAAAAACATTCAGTACTTC.

The rearrangement links TRBV7-9 to TRBJ2-5; weak D call: TRBD1 (6 bases). CDR1 and CDR2 from the germline V gene are SEHNR and FQNEAQ (reference sequence). With 0 bases removed from V and 4 bases from J, the gap between germline ends came to 9 bases. The CDR3 sequence is 14 residues long. The CDR3 DNA reads TGTGCCAGCAGCTTAGCGCAGGGGACAGAGACCCAGTACTTC. Translation: CASSLAQGTETQYF.

The V and J genes are TRBV19 and TRBJ1-1; 7 nucleotides match TRBD1. Trimming cost V 5 bases and J 2 bases; bases outside gene matches: 5. This CDR3 has 14 residues. Germline V CDR1 and CDR2: LNHDA, SQIVND (reference sequence). CDR3 DNA: TGTGCCAGTAGTTATGGGACAGCTAACACTGAAGCTTTCTTT. Translating it yields CASSYGTANTEAFF.

The V call is TRBV6-2 or TRBV6-3, the J call TRBJ1-2, with unresolved D. With 0 bases removed from V and 4 bases from J, the gap between germline ends came to 12 bases. The CDR3 covers 15 residues. Germline-derived CDR1 and CDR2 are MNHEY and SVGEGT. The CDR3 spells CASSYSNPSSYGYTF. Written as DNA, the CDR3 is TGTGCCAGCAGTTACTCGAATCCGTCCTCCTATGGCTACACCTTC.

The rearrangement joins TRBV19 to TRBJ1-5; D gene unclear. Germline values: CDR1 LNHDA, CDR2 SQIVND (reference sequence). The ends were cut back, 3 bases at V and 4 bases at J, with 7 bases in the middle. The CDR3 covers 13 residues. The CDR3 loop is CASSIGVNQPQHF. For the CDR3, the DNA is TGTGCCAGTAGTATTGGAGTTAATCAGCCCCAGCATTTT.

This chain joins TRBV9 and TRBJ1-1; TRBD1 agrees at 7 bases. The CDR3 sequence is 14 residues long. Trimming took 4 bases from V and 5 from J; bases not matched to a gene: 8. Germline CDR1 reads SGDLS; CDR2 reads YYNGEE. CDR3 bases: TGTGCCAGCAGCCGGGAGGGGGCAGGTACTGAAGCTTTCTTT. Amino acid sequence: CASSREGAGTEAFF.

To note about this clone: The same CDR3 also results from other DNA sequences found in this sample. The rearrangement joins TRBV9 to TRBJ2-2, with D perhaps matching TRBD2 (5 bases). Trimming removed 4 bases at V and 4 bases at J, with 8 bases between. The CDR3 extends over 13 amino acids. Germline CDR1 reads SGDLS; CDR2 reads YYNGEE. The CDR3 DNA reads as TGTGCCAGCAGCCCGAGGGTCACCGGGGAGCTGTTTTTT. Residues: CASSPRVTGELFF.

The V gene is TRBV28, the J gene TRBJ2-3; 8 positions agree with TRBD2. The V and J ends lost 7 bases and 4 bases, in that order; junction bases with no gene match: 10. The CDR3 contains 15 residues. From germline, CDR1 is MDHEN and CDR2 SYDVKM. CDR3 protein: CASKIISGSPDTQYF. CDR3 coding DNA: TGTGCCAGCAAAATCATAAGCGGGAGCCCAGATACGCAGTATTTT. Complete variable domain (other parts from reference TRBV28 and TRBJ2-3): DVKVTQSSRYLVKRTGEKVFLECVQDMDHENMFWYRQDPGLGLRLIYFSYDVKMKEKGDIPEGYSVSREKKERFSLILESASTNQTSMYLCASKIISGSPDTQYFGPGTRLTVL.

The J gene is TRBJ1-1, the V gene TRBV10-3; tentatively, D is TRBD1 (6 bases). Trimming removed 0 bases from V and 1 base from J, with 9 bases in between. Germline CDR1 and CDR2: ENHRY and SYGVKD. The CDR3 has 15 amino acids. The CDR3, as DNA: TGTGCCATCAGTGAGTCGACAGGAGCGAACACTGAAGCTTTCTTT. Translation gives CAISESTGANTEAFF.

This clone appeared a few times. The CDR3 spells CASSLAAGGLNSPLHF. The CDR3 DNA is TGTGCCAGCAGCTTGGCGGCAGGGGGCCTTAATTCACCCCTCCACTTT. The chain joins TRBV5-4 to TRBJ1-6; TRBD1 matches at 8 bases. Germline CDR1 SGHNT, CDR2 YYREEE (reference sequence). CDR3 length: 16 residues. The V gene end was trimmed by 0 bases and the J gene end by 6 bases; junction bases not matched to a gene: 5.

The chain couples TRBV27 to TRBJ2-7; D is undetermined. The germline gives CDR1 MNHEY, CDR2 SMNVEV (reference sequence). Trimming removed 3 bases at V and 1 base at J, with 10 bases between. This CDR3 spans 14 amino acids. Here the CDR3 DNA reads TGTGCCAGCAGTTTGTCCCCACTTTCCTACGAGCAGTACTTC. Translation: CASSLSPLSYEQYF.

The chain recombines TRBV29-1 with TRBJ2-1, with TRBD2 identical over 9 bases. In germline, CDR1 is SQVTM, CDR2 ANQGSEA. The CDR3 consists of 15 residues. Trimming cost V 3 bases and J 10 bases; bases outside gene matches: 13. CDR3 nucleotide sequence: TGCAGCGTTGACGTAGCGCTAGCGGGACGCGGAGAGCAGTTCTTC. Its protein product is CSVDVALAGRGEQFF.

V and J are TRBV5-1 and TRBJ2-7; 8 positions match TRBD2. V shed 4 bases, J shed 2 bases, and the junction held 11 bases outside the gene matches. Germline V CDR1 and CDR2: SGHRS, YFSETQ. The CDR3 is 16 residues long. The CDR3 DNA reads TGCGCCAGCAGCGACTACTTAGCGGGACGCCCCTACGAGCAGTACTTC. Translated: CASSDYLAGRPYEQYF.

This clone was detected a few times. The genes are TRBV2 and TRBJ2-6, with D unclear. The CDR3 covers 14 residues. Germline V gene lookup returns CDR1 SNHLY and CDR2 FYNNEI. Trimming took 7 bases from V and 1 from J, leaving 8 bases between them. For the CDR3, the DNA is TGTGCCAGCACCGTGGAGTCTGGGGCCAACGTCCTGACTTTC. It translates to CASTVESGANVLTF. Based on the CDR3 plus reference TRBV2 and TRBJ2-6, the full variable domain is EPEVTQTPSHQVTQMGQEVILRCVPISNHLYFYWYRQILGQKVEFLVSFYNNEISEKSEIFDDQFSVERPDGSNFTLKIRSTKLEDSAMYFCASTVESGANVLTFGAGSRLTVL.

This rearrangement joins TRBV11-2 to TRBJ2-3; 10 bases map to TRBD2. The CDR3 loop spans 15 amino acids. CDR1 and CDR2 from the germline V gene are SGHAT and FQNNGV. V lost 0 bases, J lost 6 bases, and 3 bases stayed unmatched. The CDR3 is CASSLDGGLADTQYF. The CDR3 region has the DNA TGTGCCAGCAGCTTAGATGGGGGACTAGCGGATACGCAGTATTTT.

There are a few counts of this clone. The V and J genes are TRBV6-1 and TRBJ1-2, with 9 positions matching TRBD1. The CDR3 has 16 residues. Trimming cost V 0 bases and J 7 bases; bases outside gene matches: 9. Per the germline V gene, CDR1 is MNHNS and CDR2 is SASEGT. CDR3 bases: TGTGCCAGCAGTGAAGCGCGGGACAGGGAAGTGGGTGGCTACACCTTC. Protein: CASSEARDREVGGYTF.

J is TRBJ2-1 and V is TRBV19; the match to TRBD2 covers 7 bases. V lost 5 bases and J lost 6; bases outside the gene matches: 4. Germline CDR1 and CDR2: LNHDA and SQIVND (reference sequence). The CDR3 loop spans 13 amino acids. The CDR3 nucleotides are TGTGCCAGTAGTCAGACTAGCTCCAATGAGCAGTTCTTC. Its protein product is CASSQTSSNEQFF.

The gene calls are TRBV7-9 and TRBJ1-2; D unresolved. Germline V gene lookup returns CDR1 SEHNR and CDR2 FQNEAQ (reference sequence). This CDR3 has 14 amino acids. Trimming removed 3 bases from V and 2 bases from J, with 10 bases in between. This CDR3 is CASSFGQANYGYTF. DNA of the CDR3: TGTGCCAGCAGCTTCGGGCAGGCGAACTATGGCTACACCTTC.

This chain links TRBV2 with TRBJ1-5, with 7 bases lining up with TRBD1. The CDR3 totals 15 residues. Looked up from germline, CDR1 is SNHLY and CDR2 is FYNNEI. V lost 5 bases, J lost 1 base, and 5 bases stayed unmatched. Here the CDR3 DNA reads TGTGCCAGCAGTAAAGGACAGGTCAGCAATCAGCCCCAGCATTTT. Protein: CASSKGQVSNQPQHF.

The rearrangement uses TRBV10-2 and TRBJ2-3, with D uncertain. The CDR3 runs to 11 residues. From germline, CDR1 is WSHSY and CDR2 SAAADI. V dropped 2 bases and J dropped 3 bases, with 0 bases sitting between them. This CDR3 is CASSETDTQYF. CDR3 coding DNA: TGCGCCAGCAGTGAGACAGATACGCAGTATTTT.